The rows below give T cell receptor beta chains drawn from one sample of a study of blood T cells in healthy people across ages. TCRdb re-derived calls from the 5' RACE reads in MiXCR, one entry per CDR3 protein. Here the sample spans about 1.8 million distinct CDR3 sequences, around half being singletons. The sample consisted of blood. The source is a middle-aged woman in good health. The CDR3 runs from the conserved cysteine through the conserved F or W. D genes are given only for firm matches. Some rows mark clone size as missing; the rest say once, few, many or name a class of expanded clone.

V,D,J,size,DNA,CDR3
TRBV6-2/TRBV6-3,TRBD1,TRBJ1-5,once,TGTGCCAGCAGTTATATCGGGACAGTAAATCAGCCCCAGCATTTT,CASSYIGTVNQPQHF
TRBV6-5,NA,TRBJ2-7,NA,TGTGCCAGCAGCGGCTCACGGGCCTACGAGCAGTACTTC,CASSGSRAYEQYF
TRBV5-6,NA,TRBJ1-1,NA,TGTGCCAGCAGCTTGGCGGGTGGGATTCTAATGAACACTGAAGCTTTCTTT,CASSLAGGILMNTEAFF
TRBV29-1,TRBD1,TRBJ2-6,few,TGCAGCGCCAGCCAGGGGGTCGAGGCCAACGTCCTGACTTTC,CSASQGVEANVLTF
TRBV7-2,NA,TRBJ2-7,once,TGTGCCAGCAGCTTATCCGGAGCCTCCTCCGAGCAGTACTTC,CASSLSGASSEQYF
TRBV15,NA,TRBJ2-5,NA,TGTGCCACCAGCGGGGGACCCAGGGAGACCCAGTACTTC,CATSGGPRETQYF
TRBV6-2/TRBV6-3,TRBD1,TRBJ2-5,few,TGTGCCAGCAGTTCCCGACAGGGGGTGGAGACCCAGTACTTC,CASSSRQGVETQYF
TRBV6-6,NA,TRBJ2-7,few,TGTGCCAGCAGTTACTCCCCCGGTGACGAGCAGTACTTC,CASSYSPGDEQYF
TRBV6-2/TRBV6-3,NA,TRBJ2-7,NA,TGTGCCAGCTCGGACTCTCGGAGCGGGTCCTTCGAGCAGTACTTC,CASSDSRSGSFEQYF
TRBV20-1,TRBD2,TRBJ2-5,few,TGCAGTGCTAGAGATCTTAGCGGGGGGGCTCGAGAGACCCAGTACTTC,CSARDLSGGARETQYF
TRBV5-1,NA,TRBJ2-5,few,TGCGCCAGCAGCTACGGACTTGACCAAGAGACCCAGTACTTC,CASSYGLDQETQYF
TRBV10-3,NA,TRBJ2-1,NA,TGTGCCATCAGTGAGTCGATCGGGGAAGGAGAGTTCTTC,CAISESIGEGEFF
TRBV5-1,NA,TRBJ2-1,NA,TGCGCCAGCAGCTTGCGCCTAGCATCCTCCTACAATGAGCAGTTCTTC,CASSLRLASSYNEQFF
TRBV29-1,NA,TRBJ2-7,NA,TGCAGCGTTGGGAGGGGGGGCTACGAGCAGTACTTC,CSVGRGGYEQYF
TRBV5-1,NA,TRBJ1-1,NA,TGCGCCAGCAGTGTAAAGGCCTCGGGAAACACTGAAGCTTTCTTT,CASSVKASGNTEAFF
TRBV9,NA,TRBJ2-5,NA,TGTGCCAGCAGCGTGGGGAGACAGGCAGGAGAGACCCAGTACTTC,CASSVGRQAGETQYF
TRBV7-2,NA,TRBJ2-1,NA,TGTGCCAGCAGCCTTAAGATTCATGAGCAGTTCTTC,CASSLKIHEQFF
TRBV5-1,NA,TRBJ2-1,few,TGCGCCAGCAGCCTACTCACTGGCTCCTACAATGAGCAGTTCTTC,CASSLLTGSYNEQFF